This T cell receptor beta chain emerged from a study of identical twins. Notes on the study in general: Insertions were reduced in abundant cord blood beta clonotypes but not in memory repertoires.

Template switching added a universal primer binding site, and final cDNA carried unique molecular identifiers. TCRdb itself ran the 5' RACE reads through MiXCR, one entry per CDR3 protein. The table includes about 530,000 distinct CDR3 sequences, about 20% detected once. This clonotype was observed a few times. Its antigen is still unknown. Trimming removed 5 bases from V and 6 bases from J; junction bases left unmatched: 6. The CDR3 is 14 amino acids. Germline V CDR1 and CDR2: DFQATT, SNEGSKA (reference sequence). The sample was also reused in another study, on yellow fever vaccine responses in identical twins.

The sequencing input was CD4+ T cells sorted from blood. The chain is built from TRBV20-1 and TRBJ1-6; 8 bases are a match to TRBD1. This receptor was taken from a woman younger than 30 in good health. As DNA, the CDR3 is TGCAGTGCTGATCGACAGGGGATTAATTCACCCCTCCACTTT. As protein: CSADRQGINSPLHF.